These 27 T cell receptor beta chains share one sample of origin, sequenced in a study of T cells after yellow fever vaccination. TCRdb independently ran MiXCR on the 5' RACE reads; one entry per CDR3 protein. Found here are roughly 330,000 distinct CDR3 sequences, 6.8% of them singletons; the top ten hold 15% to 20%. The starting material was PBMCs, obtained around 45 days after the first yellow fever vaccination. These receptor sequences come from a man younger than 30 who received the YFV17D yellow fever vaccine.

This sequence joins TRBV29-1 and TRBJ2-5; 9 nucleotides match TRBD1. The germline V gene encodes CDR1 SQVTM and CDR2 ANQGSEA. This CDR3 has 14 amino acids. With 7 bases clipped from V and 4 bases from J, the junction kept 10 bases outside the gene matches. The CDR3, as DNA: TGCAGCGCCGAGTCACAGGGGGCGGGAGAGACCCAGTACTTC. It translates to CSAESQGAGETQYF.

This clonotype showed up just a few times. This chain links TRBV12-3 or TRBV12-4 with TRBJ1-3, with unresolved D. Trimming left V 3 bases short and J 0 bases short, with 6 bases between. The CDR3 is made up of 14 amino acids. DNA of the CDR3: TGTGCCAGCAGTTTGTTTCCCTCTGGAAACACCATATATTTT. This gives the protein CASSLFPSGNTIYF.

The chain carries TRBV3-1 and TRBJ2-1; tentatively, D is TRBD1 (6 bases). This CDR3 region has 14 residues. Germline CDR1 LGHDT, CDR2 YNNKEL (reference sequence). The V gene lost 1 base and the J gene lost 13 bases, with 17 bases spanning the gap. The CDR3 sequence is CASSQGVPGVDQFF. The CDR3 DNA sequence: TGTGCCAGCAGCCAAGGAGTCCCAGGGGTCGATCAGTTCTTC.

This clonotype was counted between two and nine times. J is TRBJ1-1 and V is TRBV7-2; D might be TRBD1 (6 bases). Deletions cut 4 bases from V and 0 bases from J, with 12 bases between. The CDR3 is 15 amino acids. Germline V lookup: CDR1 SGHTA, CDR2 FQGNSA. In DNA form, the CDR3 reads TGTGCCAGCAGCTCAACAGGGACCATGAACACTGAAGCTTTCTTT. This gives the protein CASSSTGTMNTEAFF.

This clonotype was seen repeatedly, ten times or more. The rearrangement joins TRBV12-3 or TRBV12-4 to TRBJ2-1; 8 nucleotides agree with TRBD1. The V segment lost 2 bases and the J segment 8 bases; nucleotides outside the gene matches: 5. The CDR3 is 14 amino acids. The CDR3 DNA reads TGTGCCAGCAGTTTAATGACGACAGGGGATGAGCAGTTCTTC. Protein sequence: CASSLMTTGDEQFF.

Only a few counts were recorded for this clonotype. CDR3 region: CSARVPGRPYYEQYF. The DNA of the CDR3 is TGCAGTGCTAGAGTCCCGGGCAGGCCTTATTACGAGCAGTACTTC. The rearrangement links TRBV20-1 to TRBJ2-7; unclear D gene. Trimming shortened V by 1 base and J by 4 bases, and 17 bases separated the two germline ends. The CDR3 totals 15 residues. The V gene's germline CDR1 is DFQATT and CDR2 SNEGSKA (reference sequence).

The chain carries TRBV10-3 and TRBJ1-2; a weak D match, TRBD1 (5 bases). CDR3 length: 15 residues. V was pared by 10 bases and J by 0 bases, with 18 bases between. Germline V gene sequence: CDR1 ENHRY, CDR2 SYGVKD. The CDR3: CATTPGGGTNYGYTF. The CDR3 region has the DNA TGTGCCACAACTCCGGGGGGGGGTACTAACTATGGCTACACCTTC.

This chain uses TRBV28 with TRBJ2-3, with 8 nucleotides matching TRBD2. Germline V gene sequence: CDR1 MDHEN, CDR2 SYDVKM. The J segment lost 5 bases and the V segment lost 3 bases, leaving 7 bases of the junction unmatched. The CDR3 runs to 15 residues. CDR3 DNA sequence: TGTGCCAGCAGTTTCAGCGGGGGCTCGGGAGATACGCAGTATTTT. It is translated as CASSFSGGSGDTQYF.

At least ten counts were recorded for this clonotype. The chain employs TRBV6-1 and TRBJ2-7; 8 bases are a match to TRBD1. Losses at the gene ends were 4 bases for V and 6 bases for J; bases not matched to a gene: 5. CDR3 size: 13 residues. Looked up from germline, CDR1 is MNHNS and CDR2 is SASEGT. CDR3 protein: CASSGAGGGEQYV. CDR3 coding DNA: TGTGCCAGCAGTGGTGCAGGGGGCGGCGAGCAGTACGTC.

The chain links TRBV4-3 to TRBJ1-5; D might be TRBD1 (5 bases). V lost 1 base and J lost 1, with 11 bases in between. Germline V gene lookup returns CDR1 LGHNA and CDR2 YSLEER. This CDR3 is 16 amino acids long. The CDR3 DNA is TGCGCCAGCAGCCAAGCCCGGGGGGTAAGCAATCAGCCCCAGCATTTT. Its translation is CASSQARGVSNQPQHF.

The rearrangement links TRBV4-3 to TRBJ2-4; weak D call: TRBD2 (5 bases). The CDR3 runs 15 residues. Per germline, CDR1 LGHNA and CDR2 YSLEER. V was cut by 0 bases and J by 0 bases, with 6 bases left in between. CDR3 sequence: CASSQDGLAKNIQYF. The CDR3 DNA reads as TGCGCCAGCAGCCAAGACGGACTAGCCAAAAACATTCAGTACTTC.

The chain recombines TRBV7-9 with TRBJ2-7; D possibly corresponds to TRBD1 (6 bases). V dropped 8 bases and J dropped 3 bases, with 11 bases sitting between them. The CDR3 runs to 12 residues. Germline V gives CDR1 SEHNR, CDR2 FQNEAQ (reference sequence). The CDR3 sequence: CASGGQSYEQYV. CDR3 in DNA: TGTGCCAGCGGGGGCCAGAGCTACGAGCAGTACGTC.

The table lists this clonotype with a few counts. The gene calls are TRBV6-5 and TRBJ1-5; 7 positions agree with TRBD1. Germline-derived CDR1 and CDR2 are MNHEY and SVGAGI. The CDR3 has 14 amino acids. V gave up 4 bases and J gave up 5 bases; unmatched junction bases: 5. CDR3 sequence: CASSLQGEYQPQHF. DNA of the CDR3: TGTGCCAGCAGTTTGCAGGGGGAGTATCAGCCCCAGCATTTT.

This clonotype was counted only a few times. The chain uses TRBV28 and TRBJ2-5; 12 bases are a match to TRBD2. The CDR3 covers 17 residues. J lost 5 bases, V lost 7 bases, and 14 bases had no gene match. Germline assignment: CDR1 MDHEN and CDR2 SYDVKM. The CDR3 sequence is CASIPPASGGARETQYF. As DNA, the CDR3 is TGTGCCAGCATCCCTCCGGCTAGCGGGGGGGCCCGGGAGACCCAGTACTTC.

This clonotype was found many times. The genes are TRBV12-3 or TRBV12-4 and TRBJ2-2; a possible D gene is TRBD1 (5 bases). V was cut by 5 bases and J by 4 bases, with 14 bases left in between. The CDR3 totals 15 residues. In nucleotides, the CDR3 is TGTGCCAGCAGTGCCTCGATAGGGGTCACCGGGGAGCTGTTTTTT. This sequence encodes CASSASIGVTGELFF.

This clonotype was counted a few times. The chain has TRBV7-2 and TRBJ2-2; weak D call: TRBD2 (6 bases). Trimming stripped 3 bases from V and 5 bases from J, with 10 bases between. Germline V CDR1 and CDR2: SGHTA, FQGNSA. The CDR3 has 14 residues. The CDR3 sequence is CASSFQGGTGELFF. CDR3 coding DNA: TGTGCCAGCAGCTTTCAGGGAGGAACCGGGGAGCTGTTTTTT.

The chain uses TRBV7-2 and TRBJ2-7, with D perhaps matching TRBD1 (6 bases). The V gene lost 3 bases and the J gene lost 4 bases, with 10 bases spanning the gap. Germline V CDR1 and CDR2: SGHTA, FQGNSA. The CDR3 has 13 amino acids. The DNA of the CDR3 is TGTGCCAGCAGCTTGCAAACAGGGTACGAGCAGTACGTC. Its translation is CASSLQTGYEQYV.

The chain employs TRBV7-2 and TRBJ1-1; a possible D gene is TRBD1 (6 bases). V shed 6 bases and J shed 0 bases, with 11 bases lying between them. The CDR3 extends over 14 amino acids. Germline CDR1 and CDR2: SGHTA and FQGNSA. The chain's CDR3 is CASRTRQVNTEAFF. In nucleotides, the CDR3 is TGTGCCAGCAGAACCCGACAGGTGAACACTGAAGCTTTCTTT.

This clonotype was detected ten times or more. The rearrangement joins TRBV7-2 to TRBJ2-3; no clear D. Germline CDR1 SGHTA, CDR2 FQGNSA. The CDR3 runs 12 residues. V was trimmed by 4 bases and J by 5 bases, leaving 7 bases between them. This CDR3 reads CASSSPGDTQYF. For the CDR3, the DNA is TGTGCCAGCAGCTCGCCCGGAGATACGCAGTATTTT.

The chain recombines TRBV7-2 with TRBJ2-7; D assignment may be TRBD1 or TRBD2 (6 bases each). Trimming removed 1 base at V and 4 bases at J, with 14 bases between. The CDR3 extends over 15 amino acids. Germline values: CDR1 SGHTA, CDR2 FQGNSA. The CDR3 DNA reads TGTGCCAGCAGCTTAGATAGGGGGGCGCGTTACGAGCAGTACTTC. Translated, it gives CASSLDRGARYEQYF.

V gene TRBV5-1 combines with J gene TRBJ1-1; D is unclear. CDR3 length: 13 residues. Per germline, CDR1 SGHRS and CDR2 YFSETQ. V shed 1 base and J shed 1 base, with 5 bases lying between them. CDR3: CASSLPPNTEAFF. The CDR3 DNA reads TGCGCCAGCAGCTTGCCCCCGAACACTGAAGCTTTCTTT.

This clonotype was observed at least ten times. This sequence joins TRBV5-1 and TRBJ2-5; D perhaps matches TRBD2 (7 bases). CDR1 is SGHRS and CDR2 is YFSETQ in the germline V gene. The CDR3 consists of 15 residues. Trimming cost V 2 bases and J 4 bases, with 15 bases left between them. The DNA of the CDR3 is TGCGCCAGCAGCTTTGGGGGGGGGCCTCGAGAGACCCAGTACTTC. Its protein is CASSFGGGPRETQYF.

As for this clonotype: Given a much more abundant clone one base away, this may be a read error. The chain joins TRBV5-8 to TRBJ2-5, with 7 bases aligning to TRBD2. Germline V gene sequence: CDR1 SGHTS, CDR2 YDEGEE. The V segment lost 0 bases and the J segment 2 bases; nucleotides outside the gene matches: 1. This CDR3 comprises 14 residues. The CDR3 is CASSLELAQETQYF. The CDR3 DNA sequence: TGTGCCAGCAGCTTGGAACTAGCGCAAGAGACCCAGTACTTC. The entire variable domain, with the rest obtained from reference TRBV5-8 and TRBJ2-5, is as follows: EAGVTQSPTHLIKTRGQQATLRCSPISGHTSVYWYQQALGLGLQFLLWYDEGEERNRGNFPPRFSGRQFPNYSSELNVNALELEDSALYLCASSLELAQETQYFGPGTRLLVL.

The chain joins TRBV5-6 to TRBJ1-5; perhaps TRBD1 as D (6 bases). With 7 bases removed from V and 4 bases from J, the gap between germline ends came to 12 bases. The CDR3 is made up of 13 amino acids. Germline V gene lookup returns CDR1 SGHDT and CDR2 YYEEEE. The CDR3 loop is CASATGNNQPQHF. In DNA, the CDR3 is TGTGCCAGCGCTACAGGGAATAATCAGCCCCAGCATTTT.

The chain recombines TRBV19 with TRBJ1-2; D not certain. Trimming cost V 5 bases and J 4 bases, with 17 bases left between them. Germline V gene sequence: CDR1 LNHDA, CDR2 SQIVND (reference sequence). The CDR3 runs 15 residues. The CDR3 sequence: CASSPSMSRVYGYTF. CDR3 sequence (DNA): TGTGCCAGTAGTCCTTCCATGTCGAGAGTCTATGGCTACACCTTC.

This clonotype appeared many times. The chain employs TRBV5-1 and TRBJ1-3, with D unclear. Trimming took 4 bases from V and 2 from J, leaving 7 bases between them. Germline assignment: CDR1 SGHRS and CDR2 YFSETQ. The CDR3 is 13 amino acids. The CDR3 bases are TGCGCCAGCAGCGATTCAACTGGAAACACCATATATTTT. Translating it yields CASSDSTGNTIYF.

The chain couples TRBV20-1 to TRBJ2-1, with D possibly matching TRBD2 (6 bases). Germline values: CDR1 DFQATT, CDR2 SNEGSKA (reference sequence). V lost 4 bases and J 7 bases, leaving 32 bases between the germline ends. The CDR3 has 19 amino acids. CDR3 nucleotides: TGCAGTGCTAAAACCTTATATGCACCCGGGACTTCAAACGGGAATGAGCAGTTCTTC. It translates to CSAKTLYAPGTSNGNEQFF.